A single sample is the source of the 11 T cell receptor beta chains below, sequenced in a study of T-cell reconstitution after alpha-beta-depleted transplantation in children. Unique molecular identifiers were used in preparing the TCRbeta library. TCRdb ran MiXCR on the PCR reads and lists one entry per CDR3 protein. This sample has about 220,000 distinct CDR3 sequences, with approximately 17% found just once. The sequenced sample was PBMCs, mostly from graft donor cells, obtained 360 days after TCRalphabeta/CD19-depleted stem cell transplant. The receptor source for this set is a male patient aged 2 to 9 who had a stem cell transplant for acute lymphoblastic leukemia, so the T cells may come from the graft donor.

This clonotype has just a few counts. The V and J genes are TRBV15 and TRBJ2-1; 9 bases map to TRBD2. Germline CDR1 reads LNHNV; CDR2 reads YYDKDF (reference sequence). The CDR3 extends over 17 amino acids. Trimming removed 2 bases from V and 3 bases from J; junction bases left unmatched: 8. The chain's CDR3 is CATSRRTSGPIYNEQFF. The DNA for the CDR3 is TGTGCCACCAGCAGACGTACTAGCGGGCCTATCTACAATGAGCAGTTCTTC.

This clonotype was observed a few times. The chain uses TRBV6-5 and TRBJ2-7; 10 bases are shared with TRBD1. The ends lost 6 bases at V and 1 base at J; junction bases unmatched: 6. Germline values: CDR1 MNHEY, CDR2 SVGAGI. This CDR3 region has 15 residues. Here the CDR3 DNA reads TGTGCCAGCAGGGCCGGGACAGGGGCGTCCTACGAGCAGTACTTC. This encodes CASRAGTGASYEQYF.

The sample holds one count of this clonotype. The CDR3 bases are TGTGCCAGCAGCTGGACTAGCGGGAGATCAGATACGCAGTATTTT. The encoded protein is CASSWTSGRSDTQYF. The chain couples TRBV27 to TRBJ2-3, with TRBD2 identical over 13 bases. The J segment lost 4 bases and the V segment lost 6 bases, leaving 4 bases of the junction unmatched. Germline V lookup: CDR1 MNHEY, CDR2 SMNVEV (reference sequence). The CDR3 has 15 amino acids.

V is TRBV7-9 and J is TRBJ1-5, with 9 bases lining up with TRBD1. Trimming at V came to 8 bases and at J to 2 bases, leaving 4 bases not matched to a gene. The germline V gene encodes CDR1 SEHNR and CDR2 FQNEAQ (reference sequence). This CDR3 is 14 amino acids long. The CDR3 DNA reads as TGTGCCAGCCAACAGGGGGCCGGCAATCAGCCCCAGCATTTT. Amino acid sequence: CASQQGAGNQPQHF.

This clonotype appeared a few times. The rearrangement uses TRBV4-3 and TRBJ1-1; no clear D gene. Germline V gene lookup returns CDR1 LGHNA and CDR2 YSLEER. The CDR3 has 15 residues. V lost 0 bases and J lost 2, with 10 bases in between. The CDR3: CASSQDYPFNTEAFF. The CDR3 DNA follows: TGCGCCAGCAGCCAAGATTACCCTTTTAACACTGAAGCTTTCTTT.

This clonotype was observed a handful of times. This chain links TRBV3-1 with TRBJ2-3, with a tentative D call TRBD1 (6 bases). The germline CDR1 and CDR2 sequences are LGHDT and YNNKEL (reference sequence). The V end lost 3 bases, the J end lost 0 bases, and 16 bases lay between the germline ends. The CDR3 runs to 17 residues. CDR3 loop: CASSHYRAVTSTDTQYF. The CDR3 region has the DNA TGTGCCAGCAGCCACTACAGGGCAGTTACTAGCACAGATACGCAGTATTTT.

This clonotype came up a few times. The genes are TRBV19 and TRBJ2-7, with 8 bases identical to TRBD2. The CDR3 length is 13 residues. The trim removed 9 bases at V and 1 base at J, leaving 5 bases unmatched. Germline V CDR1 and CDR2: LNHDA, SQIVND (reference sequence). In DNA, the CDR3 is TGTGCCAGCCGAAGCGGGAGATCCTACGAGCAGTACTTC. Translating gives CASRSGRSYEQYF.

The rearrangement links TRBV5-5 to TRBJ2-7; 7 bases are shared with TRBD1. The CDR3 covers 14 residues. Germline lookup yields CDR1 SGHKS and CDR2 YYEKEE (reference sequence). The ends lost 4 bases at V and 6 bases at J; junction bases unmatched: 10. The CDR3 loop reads CASSLAGTDPEQYF. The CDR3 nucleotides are TGTGCCAGCAGCCTCGCCGGGACAGACCCCGAGCAGTACTTC.

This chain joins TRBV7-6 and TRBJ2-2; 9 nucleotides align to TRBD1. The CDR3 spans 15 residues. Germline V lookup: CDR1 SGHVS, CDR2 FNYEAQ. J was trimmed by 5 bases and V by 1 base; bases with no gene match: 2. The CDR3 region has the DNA TGTGCCAGCAGCTTAGGGACAGGGGTGACCGGGGAGCTGTTTTTT. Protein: CASSLGTGVTGELFF.

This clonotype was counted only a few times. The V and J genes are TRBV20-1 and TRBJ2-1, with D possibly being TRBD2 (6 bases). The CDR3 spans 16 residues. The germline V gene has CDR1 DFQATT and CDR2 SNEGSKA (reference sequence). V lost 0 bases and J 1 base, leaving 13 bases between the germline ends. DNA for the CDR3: TGCAGTGCTAGAGAGGGTATAGCGGATTCCTACAATGAGCAGTTCTTC. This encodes CSAREGIADSYNEQFF.

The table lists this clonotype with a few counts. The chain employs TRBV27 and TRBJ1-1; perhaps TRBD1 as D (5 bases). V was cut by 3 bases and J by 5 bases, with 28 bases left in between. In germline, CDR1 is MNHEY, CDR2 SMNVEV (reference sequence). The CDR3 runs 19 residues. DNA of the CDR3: TGTGCCAGCAGTTTTCGCTCTGTAGTGTTGCCAGGGACGGAGACTGAAGCTTTCTTT. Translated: CASSFRSVVLPGTETEAFF.